This TCR beta chain was obtained from a study of T cell responses to AZD1222 COVID-19 vaccine (dated by TCRdb to the early 2020s). For the study in its entirety: AZD1222 recipients whose second dose came at about 4 weeks and those whose second dose came at about 12 weeks were combined into one group, since spike-specific TCR depth and breadth did not differ between the two schedules. A total of 230 or so trial participants underwent TCR sequencing, of whom 207 received two doses of AZD1222 and some 25 received two doses of the MenACWY control vaccine. Trial participants were enrolled by age into 18-55, 56-69 and 70-plus year subgroups, with about 150, 28 and 57 TCR-sequenced participants respectively.

CDR1 LGHDT and CDR2 YNNKEL are derived from the germline V gene (reference sequence). The germline ends are 9 bases apart after V is trimmed by 1 base and J by 0 bases. Spanning cysteine to phenylalanine, the CDR3 consists of 15 amino acids. This entry keeps only the CDR3 DNA: 45 bases, framed from base 1. A remark on this clone: The antigen it recognizes is unknown. No much larger clone is present one base from it, and per-base qualities are unavailable.

Explained via the paper, the time point label denotes: baseline before first vaccination. Vaccinee samples were obtained from the UK trials COV001 and COV002, which included a single-blind randomized controlled phase 2/3 trial of AZD1222 (ChAdOx1 nCoV-19) in healthy adults. For TCRbeta chain sequencing, PBMC samples were collected from trial participants at day 0 and at day 28 after the second dose. The CDR3 regions of human TCRbeta chains were subjected to immunosequencing. In the source study's methods: TCRs in the repertoires were compared against a reference library of SARS-CoV-2-specific TCRs that had been generated with the MIRA antigen-specificity platform. Breadth was defined as the fraction of unique TCRs that were SARS-CoV-2-associated. Depth was defined as the fraction of total T cells that were SARS-CoV-2-associated. Each spike-specific TCR was assigned to its reactive spike region and to a CD4 or CD8 class using the MIRA data. Log10-transformed breadth and depth values were compared by one-way ANOVA with Sidak's multiple comparisons tests. TCRdb carries this immuneACCESS record with in-frame sequences only. Its versions omit some clonotypes, under half of them owing to an unresolved V gene in the studies checked, with the rest unexplained. The DNA gave D and trimming, while V, J and clone size come from that table. This sample has fewer than 150,000 clones in its table, and about 90% of those were observed once. In total, the top ten clones hold around 3.3% of the sample.

Overall study outcomes, separate from this receptor: Epitopes outside the regions mutated in the B.1.351 and B.1.1.7 variants were reportedly recognized by nearly half of the unique spike-specific TCRs. Conclusions about previously exposed vaccinees are limited, since just a handful of AZD1222 recipients were seropositive for SARS-CoV-2 at baseline. Vaccine-associated CD4 TCRs spanned the whole spike protein, with dominant responses in regions 160-218 and 743-854. Spike-specific TCR breadth and depth rose significantly after two AZD1222 doses compared with day 0 and with MenACWY recipients. Because no day 14 peak-response samples were available, the repertoires could be characterized only after the peak T cell response. The 56-69-year group was small, and its depth increase did not reach significance, likely because of low power. Most participants were white British and females outnumbered males, and the authors suggested that clonal diversity may have been underestimated.

The source of this sequence is an adult in good health. Source: peripheral blood, taken on day 0 of AZD1222 vaccination. The chain couples TRBV3-1 (or the pseudogene TRBV3-2) to TRBJ1-1; no confident D gene assignment can be made. The CDR3: CASSQVFQMNTEAFF. The DNA sequence reads TGTGCCAGCAGCCAAGTTTTCCAGATGAACACTGAAGCTTTCTTT.